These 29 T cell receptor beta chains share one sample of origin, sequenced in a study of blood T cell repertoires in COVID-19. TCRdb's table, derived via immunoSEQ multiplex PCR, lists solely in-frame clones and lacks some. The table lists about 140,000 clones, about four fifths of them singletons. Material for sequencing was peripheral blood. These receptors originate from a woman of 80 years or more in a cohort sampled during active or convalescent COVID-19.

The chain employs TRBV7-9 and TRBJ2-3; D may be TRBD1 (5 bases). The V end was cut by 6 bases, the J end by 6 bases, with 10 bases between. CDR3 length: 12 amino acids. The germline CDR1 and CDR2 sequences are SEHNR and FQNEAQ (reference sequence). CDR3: CASRTVQDTQYF. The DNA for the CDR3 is TGTGCCAGCAGGACAGTTCAGGATACGCAGTATTTT.

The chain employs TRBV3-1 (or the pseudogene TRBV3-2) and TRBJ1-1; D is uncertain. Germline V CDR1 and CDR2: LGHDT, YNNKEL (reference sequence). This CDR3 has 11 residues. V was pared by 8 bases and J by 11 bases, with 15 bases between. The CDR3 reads CASASPVEAFF. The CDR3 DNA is TGTGCCAGCGCAAGTCCGGTGGAGGCTTTCTTT.

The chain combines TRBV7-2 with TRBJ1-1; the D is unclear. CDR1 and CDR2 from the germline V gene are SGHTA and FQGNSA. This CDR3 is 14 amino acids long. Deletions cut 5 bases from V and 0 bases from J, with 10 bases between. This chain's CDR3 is CASSKAAVNTEAFF. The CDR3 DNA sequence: TGTGCCAGCAGCAAAGCGGCCGTGAACACTGAAGCTTTCTTT.

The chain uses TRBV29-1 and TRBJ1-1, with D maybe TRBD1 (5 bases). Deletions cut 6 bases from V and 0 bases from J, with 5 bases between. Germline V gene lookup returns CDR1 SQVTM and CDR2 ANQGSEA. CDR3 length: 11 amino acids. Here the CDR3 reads CSVTVNTEAFF. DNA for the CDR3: TGCAGCGTGACAGTGAACACTGAAGCTTTCTTT.

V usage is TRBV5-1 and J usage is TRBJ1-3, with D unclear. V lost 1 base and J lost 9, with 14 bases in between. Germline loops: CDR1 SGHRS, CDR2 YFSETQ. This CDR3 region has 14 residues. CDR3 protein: CASSLPGTSGTIYF. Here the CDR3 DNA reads TGCGCCAGCAGCTTGCCCGGCACCTCGGGCACCATATATTTT.

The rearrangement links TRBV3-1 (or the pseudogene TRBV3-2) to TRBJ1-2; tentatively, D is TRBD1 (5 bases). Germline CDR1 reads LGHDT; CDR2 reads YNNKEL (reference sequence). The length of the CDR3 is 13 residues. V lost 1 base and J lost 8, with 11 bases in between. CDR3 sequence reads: CASSQGAGLGYTF. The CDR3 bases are TGTGCCAGCAGCCAAGGGGCAGGGCTCGGCTACACCTTC.

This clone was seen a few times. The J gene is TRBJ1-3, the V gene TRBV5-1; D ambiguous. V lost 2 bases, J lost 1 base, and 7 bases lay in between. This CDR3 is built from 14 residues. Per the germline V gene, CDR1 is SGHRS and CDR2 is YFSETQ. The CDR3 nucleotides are TGCGCCAGCAGCTTATCCACATCTGGAAACACCATATATTTT. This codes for CASSLSTSGNTIYF.

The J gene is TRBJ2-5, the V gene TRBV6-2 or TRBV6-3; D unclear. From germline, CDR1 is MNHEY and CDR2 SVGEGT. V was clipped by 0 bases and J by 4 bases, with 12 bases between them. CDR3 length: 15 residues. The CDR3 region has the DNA TGTGCCAGCAGTTACTCGAACGCGAAAATAGAGACCCAGTACTTC. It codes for CASSYSNAKIETQYF.

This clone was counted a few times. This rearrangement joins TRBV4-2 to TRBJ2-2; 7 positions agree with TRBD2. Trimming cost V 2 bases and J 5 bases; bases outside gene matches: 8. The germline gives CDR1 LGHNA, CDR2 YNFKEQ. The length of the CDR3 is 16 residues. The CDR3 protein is CASSQSPPGGTGELFF. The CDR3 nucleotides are TGTGCCAGCAGCCAATCCCCCCCGGGAGGAACCGGGGAGCTGTTTTTT.

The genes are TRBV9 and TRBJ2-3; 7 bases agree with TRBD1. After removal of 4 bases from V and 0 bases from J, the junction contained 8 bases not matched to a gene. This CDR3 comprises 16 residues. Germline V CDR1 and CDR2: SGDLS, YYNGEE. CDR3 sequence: CASSPRGGQSTDTQYF. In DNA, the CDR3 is TGTGCCAGCAGCCCCAGAGGGGGCCAGAGCACAGATACGCAGTATTTT. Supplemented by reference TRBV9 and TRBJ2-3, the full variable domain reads DSGVTQTPKHLITATGQRVTLRCSPRSGDLSVYWYQQSLDQGLQFLIQYYNGEERAKGNILERFSAQQFPDLHSELNLSSLELGDSALYFCASSPRGGQSTDTQYFGPGTRLTVL.

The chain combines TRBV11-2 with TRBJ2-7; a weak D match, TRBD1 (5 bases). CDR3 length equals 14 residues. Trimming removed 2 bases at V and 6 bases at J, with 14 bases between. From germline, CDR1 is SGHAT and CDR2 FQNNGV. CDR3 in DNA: TGTGCCAGCAGCTTACAGGGCAATAGTTTCGAGCAGTACGTC. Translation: CASSLQGNSFEQYV.

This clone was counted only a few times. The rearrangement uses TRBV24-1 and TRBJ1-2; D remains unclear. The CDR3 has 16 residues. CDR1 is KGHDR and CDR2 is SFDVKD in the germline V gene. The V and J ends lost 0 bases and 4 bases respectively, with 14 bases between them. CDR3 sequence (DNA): TGTGCCACCAGTGATTTGCTTTGCGGCGTCTCCTATGGCTACACCTTC. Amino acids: CATSDLLCGVSYGYTF.

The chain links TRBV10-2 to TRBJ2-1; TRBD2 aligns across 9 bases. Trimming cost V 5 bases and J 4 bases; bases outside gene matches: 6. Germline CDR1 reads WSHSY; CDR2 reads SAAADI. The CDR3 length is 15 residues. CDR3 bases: TGCGCCAGCAGTCCCTCCACTAGCGGGTACAATGAGCAGTTCTTC. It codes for CASSPSTSGYNEQFF.

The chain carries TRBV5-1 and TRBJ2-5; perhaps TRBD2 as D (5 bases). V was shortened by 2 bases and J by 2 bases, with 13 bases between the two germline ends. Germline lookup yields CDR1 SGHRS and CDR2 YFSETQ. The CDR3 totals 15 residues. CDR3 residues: CASSLFGEPQETQYF. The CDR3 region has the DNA TGCGCCAGCAGCTTATTTGGGGAGCCACAAGAGACCCAGTACTTC.

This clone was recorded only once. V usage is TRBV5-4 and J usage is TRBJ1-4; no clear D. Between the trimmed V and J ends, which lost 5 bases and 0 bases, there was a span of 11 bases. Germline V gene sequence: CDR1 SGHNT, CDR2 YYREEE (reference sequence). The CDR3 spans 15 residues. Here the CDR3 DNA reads TGTGCCAGCAGAAAGGACTCTGCAACTAATGAAAAACTGTTTTTT. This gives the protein CASRKDSATNEKLFF.

DNA of the CDR3: TGTGCCAGCTCACCAAGTCGGCAGGGGGTAAAAGAGACCCAGTACTTC. Amino acid sequence: CASSPSRQGVKETQYF. The rearrangement joins TRBV18 to TRBJ2-5, with 7 bases aligning to TRBD1. Germline values: CDR1 KGHSH, CDR2 LQKENI. V lost 2 bases, J lost 3 bases, and 9 bases stayed unmatched. This CDR3 has 16 amino acids.

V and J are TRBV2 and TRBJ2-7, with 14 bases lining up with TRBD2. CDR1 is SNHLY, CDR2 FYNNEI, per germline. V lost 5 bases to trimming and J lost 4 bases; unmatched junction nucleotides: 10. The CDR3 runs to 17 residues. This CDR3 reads CASSFPGLAGAGYEQYF. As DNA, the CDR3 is TGTGCCAGCAGTTTCCCGGGACTAGCGGGGGCGGGGTACGAGCAGTACTTC.

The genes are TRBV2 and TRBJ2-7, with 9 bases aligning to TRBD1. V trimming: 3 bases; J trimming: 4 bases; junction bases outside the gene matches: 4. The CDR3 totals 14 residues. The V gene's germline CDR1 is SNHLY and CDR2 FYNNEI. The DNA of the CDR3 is TGTGCCAGCAGTGATGTCGGACAGGGGTACGAGCAGTACTTC. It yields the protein CASSDVGQGYEQYF.

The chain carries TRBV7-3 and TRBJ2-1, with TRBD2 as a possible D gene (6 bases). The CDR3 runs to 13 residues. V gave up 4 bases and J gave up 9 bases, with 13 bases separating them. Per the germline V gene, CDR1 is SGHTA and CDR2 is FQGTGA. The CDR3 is CASSSGSSPEQFF. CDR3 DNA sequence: TGTGCCAGCAGCTCCGGGAGTTCCCCTGAGCAGTTCTTC.

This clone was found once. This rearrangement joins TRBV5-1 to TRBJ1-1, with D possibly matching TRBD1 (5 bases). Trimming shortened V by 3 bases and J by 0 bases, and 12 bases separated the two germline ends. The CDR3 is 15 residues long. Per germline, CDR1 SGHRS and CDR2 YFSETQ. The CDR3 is CASSSQGGMNTEAFF. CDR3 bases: TGCGCCAGCAGCTCTCAGGGTGGAATGAACACTGAAGCTTTCTTT.

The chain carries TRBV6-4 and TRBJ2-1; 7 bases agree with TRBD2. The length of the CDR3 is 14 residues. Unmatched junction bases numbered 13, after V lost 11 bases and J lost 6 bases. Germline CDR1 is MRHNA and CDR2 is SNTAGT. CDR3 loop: CAWQVGGGPNEQFF. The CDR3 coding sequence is TGTGCCTGGCAGGTGGGCGGGGGACCCAATGAGCAGTTCTTC.

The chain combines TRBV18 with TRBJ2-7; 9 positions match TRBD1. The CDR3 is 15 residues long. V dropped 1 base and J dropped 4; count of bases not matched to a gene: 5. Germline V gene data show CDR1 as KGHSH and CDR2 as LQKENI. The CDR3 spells CASSPLGTGPYEQYF. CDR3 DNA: TGTGCCAGCTCACCACTGGGGACAGGGCCATACGAGCAGTACTTC.

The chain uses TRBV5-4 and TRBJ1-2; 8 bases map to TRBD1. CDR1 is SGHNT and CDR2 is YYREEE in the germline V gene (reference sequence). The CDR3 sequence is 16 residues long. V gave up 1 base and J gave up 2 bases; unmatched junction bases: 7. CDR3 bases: TGTGCCAGCAGCTTGCTATGGACAGGGCAAAACTATGGCTACACCTTC. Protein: CASSLLWTGQNYGYTF.

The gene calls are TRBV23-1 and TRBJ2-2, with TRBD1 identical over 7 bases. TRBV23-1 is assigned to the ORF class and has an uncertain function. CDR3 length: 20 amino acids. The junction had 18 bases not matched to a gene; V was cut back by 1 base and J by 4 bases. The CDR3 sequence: CASSQLKSKTGTDFTGELFF. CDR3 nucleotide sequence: TGCGCCAGCAGTCAATTAAAATCAAAGACCGGGACAGATTTCACCGGGGAGCTGTTTTTT.

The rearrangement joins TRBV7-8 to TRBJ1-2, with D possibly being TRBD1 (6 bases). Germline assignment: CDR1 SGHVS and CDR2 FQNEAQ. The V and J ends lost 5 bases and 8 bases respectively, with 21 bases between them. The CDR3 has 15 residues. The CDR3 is CASSNPDLGARGYTF. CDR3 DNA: TGTGCCAGCAGCAACCCAGACTTGGGGGCGCGGGGCTACACCTTC.

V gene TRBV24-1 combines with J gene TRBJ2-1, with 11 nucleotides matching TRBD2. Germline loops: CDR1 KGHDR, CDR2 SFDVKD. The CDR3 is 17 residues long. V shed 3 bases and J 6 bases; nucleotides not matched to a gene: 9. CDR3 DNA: TGTGCCACCAGTGATCCAACCGGGACTAGCGGAATCAATGAGCAGTTCTTC. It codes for CATSDPTGTSGINEQFF.

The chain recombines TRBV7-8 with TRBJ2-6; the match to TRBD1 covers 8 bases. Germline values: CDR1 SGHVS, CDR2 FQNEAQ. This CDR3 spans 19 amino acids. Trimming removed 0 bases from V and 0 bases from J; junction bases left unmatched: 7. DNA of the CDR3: TGTGCCAGCAGCTTAGCGCCCAGGGGGCCCAGCTCTGGGGCCAACGTCCTGACTTTC. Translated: CASSLAPRGPSSGANVLTF. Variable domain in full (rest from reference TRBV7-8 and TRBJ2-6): GAGVSQSPRYKVAKRGQDVALRCDPISGHVSLFWYQQALGQGPEFLTYFQNEAQLDKSGLPSDRFFAERPEGSVSTLKIQRTQQEDSAVYLCASSLAPRGPSSGANVLTFGAGSRLTVL.

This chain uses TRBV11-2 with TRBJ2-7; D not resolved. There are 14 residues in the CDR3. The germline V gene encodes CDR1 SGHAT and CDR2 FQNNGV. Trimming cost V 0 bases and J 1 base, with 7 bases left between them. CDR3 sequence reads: CASSLDPSSYEQYV. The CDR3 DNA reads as TGTGCCAGCAGCTTAGATCCTTCTTCCTACGAGCAGTACGTC.

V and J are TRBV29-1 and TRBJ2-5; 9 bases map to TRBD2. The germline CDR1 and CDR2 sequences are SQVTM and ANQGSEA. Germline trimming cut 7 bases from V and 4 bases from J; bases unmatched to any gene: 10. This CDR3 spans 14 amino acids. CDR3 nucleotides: TGCAGCGCCGAAGGACTAGCGTTATCAGAGACCCAGTACTTC. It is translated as CSAEGLALSETQYF.